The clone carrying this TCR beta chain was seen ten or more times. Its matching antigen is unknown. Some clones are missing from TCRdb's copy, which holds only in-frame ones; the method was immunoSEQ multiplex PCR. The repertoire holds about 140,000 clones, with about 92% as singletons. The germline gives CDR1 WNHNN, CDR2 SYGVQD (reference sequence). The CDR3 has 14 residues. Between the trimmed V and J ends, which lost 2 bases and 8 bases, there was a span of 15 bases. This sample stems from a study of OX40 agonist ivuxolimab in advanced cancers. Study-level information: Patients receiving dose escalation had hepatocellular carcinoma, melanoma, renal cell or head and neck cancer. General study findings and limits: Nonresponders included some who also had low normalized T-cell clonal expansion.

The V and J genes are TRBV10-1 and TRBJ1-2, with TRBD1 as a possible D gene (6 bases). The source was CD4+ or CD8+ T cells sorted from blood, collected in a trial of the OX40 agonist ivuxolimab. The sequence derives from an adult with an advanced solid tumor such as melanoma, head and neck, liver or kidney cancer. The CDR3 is CASSEKRGEYGYTF. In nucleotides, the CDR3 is TGCGCCAGCAGTGAGAAAAGGGGGGAGTACGGCTACACCTTC.